This T cell receptor (beta chain) is from a study of sequential checkpoint blockade in melanoma. Using immunoSEQ multiplex PCR, the repertoire was profiled, and TCRdb retains in-frame clones only, with some absent. The sample lists around 19,000 clones, just under 75% occurring once. The sample's treatment: randomized to nivolumab then ipilimumab (arm A) or the reverse (arm B). The length of the CDR3 is 14 residues. The ends lost 4 bases at V and 6 bases at J; junction bases unmatched: 4. Germline-derived CDR1 and CDR2 are LNHDA and SQIVND (reference sequence). The input for sequencing was CD8+ T cells sorted from blood (inferred from file names), taken from a patient given nivolumab and ipilimumab in sequence. The source of this sequence is a human donor with melanoma. The chain recombines TRBV19 with TRBJ2-7; 12 bases map to TRBD1. CDR3 coding DNA: TGTGCCAGTAGTACCGGGACAGGGGGCCCCGAGCAGTACTTC. Its translation: CASSTGTGGPEQYF.